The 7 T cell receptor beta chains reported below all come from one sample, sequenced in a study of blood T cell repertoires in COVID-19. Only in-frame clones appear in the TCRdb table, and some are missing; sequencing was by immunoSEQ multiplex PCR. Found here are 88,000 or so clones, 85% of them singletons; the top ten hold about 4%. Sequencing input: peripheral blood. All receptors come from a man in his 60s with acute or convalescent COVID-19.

CDR3 bases: TGTGCCAGCAGCCTAGACAGGGGTAGCACAGATACGCAGTATTTT. It translates to CASSLDRGSTDTQYF. This chain links TRBV5-4 with TRBJ2-3, with 8 bases fitting TRBD1. With 4 bases clipped from V and 0 bases from J, the junction kept 4 bases outside the gene matches. Germline CDR1 reads SGHNT; CDR2 reads YYREEE (reference sequence). There are 15 residues in the CDR3. Complete variable domain (other parts from reference TRBV5-4 and TRBJ2-3): ETGVTQSPTHLIKTRGQQVTLRCSSQSGHNTVSWYQQALGQGPQFIFQYYREEENGRGNFPPRFSGLQFPNYSSELNVNALELDDSALYLCASSLDRGSTDTQYFGPGTRLTVL.

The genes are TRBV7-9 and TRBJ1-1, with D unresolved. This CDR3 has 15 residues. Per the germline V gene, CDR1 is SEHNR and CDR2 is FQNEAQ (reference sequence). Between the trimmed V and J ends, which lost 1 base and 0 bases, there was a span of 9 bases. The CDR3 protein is CASSLGGTMNTEAFF. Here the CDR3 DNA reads TGTGCCAGCAGCTTAGGCGGCACCATGAACACTGAAGCTTTCTTT.

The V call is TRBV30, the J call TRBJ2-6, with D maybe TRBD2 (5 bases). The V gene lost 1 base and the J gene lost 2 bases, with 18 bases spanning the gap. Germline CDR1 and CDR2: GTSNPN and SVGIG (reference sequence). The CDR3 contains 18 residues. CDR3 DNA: TGTGCCTGGAGTGGGGTCACTTCGATCGGGGCTGGGGCCAACGTCCTGACTTTC. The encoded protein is CAWSGVTSIGAGANVLTF.

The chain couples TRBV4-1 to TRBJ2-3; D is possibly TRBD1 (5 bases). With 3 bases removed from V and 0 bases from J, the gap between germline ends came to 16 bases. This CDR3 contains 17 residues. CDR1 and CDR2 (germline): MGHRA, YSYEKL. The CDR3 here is CASSHLLGQPSTDTQYF. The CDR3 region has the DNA TGCGCCAGCAGCCACCTCCTTGGACAACCAAGCACAGATACGCAGTATTTT.

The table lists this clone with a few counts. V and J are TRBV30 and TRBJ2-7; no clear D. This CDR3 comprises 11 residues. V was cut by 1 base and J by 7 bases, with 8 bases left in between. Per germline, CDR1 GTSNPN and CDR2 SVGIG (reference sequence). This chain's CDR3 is CAWSARWEQYF. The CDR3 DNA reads TGTGCCTGGAGTGCCAGGTGGGAGCAGTACTTC.

The CDR3 region has the DNA TGTGCCAGCAGCTTAACAGGGTACCAGCCCCAGCATTTT. As protein: CASSLTGYQPQHF. This chain uses TRBV5-5 with TRBJ1-5, with a tentative D call TRBD1 (6 bases). CDR1 and CDR2 (germline): SGHKS, YYEKEE (reference sequence). This CDR3 has 13 residues. V was cut by 2 bases and J by 7 bases, with 10 bases left in between.

The CDR3: CASSQDLRAKYF. CDR3 bases: TGTGCCAGCAGCCAAGACCTCAGGGCCAAGTACTTC. This chain uses TRBV3-1 (or the pseudogene TRBV3-2) with TRBJ2-4, with D possibly being TRBD1 (5 bases). Trimming left V 0 bases short and J 14 bases short, with 11 bases between. CDR1 LGHDT and CDR2 YNNKEL come from the germline V gene (reference sequence). This CDR3 has 12 amino acids.